This passage covers 7 T cell receptor beta chains from one sample sequenced in a study of blood T cell repertoires in COVID-19 (TCRdb year 2020). Library creation used the immunoSEQ multiplex PCR assay. Drawn from immuneACCESS, this table holds only the in-frame rearrangements with V and J called that TCRdb kept. Clones are partly lost; checked studies trace under half to an unresolved V gene and leave the rest unexplained. The sample has roughly 150,000 clones on record, about 80% of them singletons. The ten largest clones represent 3.4% of the sample. The sample comprised PBMCs or T cells enriched from blood (not recorded which). The receptors were gathered from a woman aged 55 to 70 who had recovered from COVID-19.

The chain recombines TRBV25-1 with TRBJ2-5, with a weak D call TRBD1 (5 bases). V gave up 2 bases and J gave up 5 bases, with 12 bases separating them. Germline CDR1 MGHDK, CDR2 SYGVNS. The CDR3 extends over 14 amino acids. The DNA for the CDR3 is TGTGCCAGCAGTGAACATGGGGCCCGGGAGACCCAGTACTTC. This codes for CASSEHGARETQYF. Combining the CDR3 with reference TRBV25-1 and TRBJ2-5 gives the whole variable domain EADIYQTPRYLVIGTGKKITLECSQTMGHDKMYWYQQDPGMELHLIHYSYGVNSTEKGDLSSESTVSRIRTEHFPLTLESARPSHTSQYLCASSEHGARETQYFGPGTRLLVL.

This rearrangement joins TRBV14 to TRBJ2-1; 9 nucleotides line up with TRBD2. J was trimmed by 4 bases and V by 4 bases; bases with no gene match: 8. The CDR3 is made up of 16 amino acids. Germline V lookup: CDR1 SGHDN, CDR2 FVKESK. CDR3 loop: CASSRPRGGIYNEQFF. CDR3 sequence (DNA): TGTGCCAGCAGCCGCCCGCGGGGGGGCATTTACAATGAGCAGTTCTTC.

A note on this clone: Other DNA sequences in the sample encode the same CDR3. V and J are TRBV7-8 and TRBJ1-5; tentative D call: TRBD1 (6 bases). This CDR3 comprises 15 residues. V was shortened by 1 base and J by 1 base, with 8 bases between the two germline ends. The germline V gene has CDR1 SGHVS and CDR2 FQNEAQ. The CDR3 reads CASSLGQGSNQPQHF. The DNA of the CDR3 is TGTGCCAGCAGCTTAGGTCAGGGGAGCAATCAGCCCCAGCATTTT.

This rearrangement joins TRBV5-6 to TRBJ2-3; 12 positions match TRBD2. Germline CDR1 and CDR2: SGHDT and YYEEEE. The CDR3 is 16 residues long. V shed 4 bases and J 1 base; nucleotides not matched to a gene: 4. CDR3 sequence: CASSQRLAGGTDTQYF. As DNA, the CDR3 is TGTGCCAGCAGCCAAAGACTAGCGGGGGGCACAGATACGCAGTATTTT.

A few counts support this clone. The gene calls are TRBV5-4 and TRBJ2-5, with TRBD1 matching over 7 bases. After removal of 3 bases from V and 4 bases from J, the junction contained 6 bases not matched to a gene. Germline loops: CDR1 SGHNT, CDR2 YYREEE (reference sequence). The CDR3 covers 14 residues. Here the CDR3 reads CASSSASGGETQYF. CDR3 nucleotide sequence: TGTGCCAGCAGCTCAGCCTCAGGGGGAGAGACCCAGTACTTC.

This chain links TRBV6-1 with TRBJ2-2, with a tentative D call TRBD2 (5 bases). Looked up from germline, CDR1 is MNHNS and CDR2 is SASEGT. This CDR3 has 14 amino acids. V lost 1 base and J 7 bases, leaving 10 bases between the germline ends. CDR3 in amino acids: CASSEVGGGGELFF. The CDR3 DNA is TGTGCCAGCAGTGAAGTTGGAGGAGGCGGGGAGCTGTTTTTT.

The rearrangement uses TRBV6-4 and TRBJ2-2; 11 bases fit TRBD1. Germline CDR1 is MRHNA and CDR2 is SNTAGT. Trimming removed 6 bases from V and 1 base from J; junction bases left unmatched: 1. The CDR3 is made up of 15 amino acids. The CDR3 DNA is TGTGCCAGCAGAGGGACAGGGGGGAACACCGGGGAGCTGTTTTTT. As protein: CASRGTGGNTGELFF.